This T cell receptor beta chain stems from a study of vaccination and CD4 T cells after COVID-19. Study information: Every culture used as a control got a CEFX pool, an HIV-1 Nef pool, or no peptide.

Broader study findings: Vaccine-specific clones numbering 304 of 307 showed spike mono-reactivity in convalescent patients.

Cultured CD4+ T cell DNA was sequenced using the Oncomine TCR Beta short-read assay. The template was genomic DNA from cultured CD4+ T cells. Via MiXCR, TCRdb re-called the PCR reads, giving one row per CDR3 protein. The sample holds over 20,000 distinct CDR3 sequences; about two fifths are singletons and the top ten take under 15%. As for treatment: roughly 10-day PBMC culture with coronavirus spike peptide pools or control peptides (ViraFEST assay). Cells received half-medium changes with fresh IL-2 medium on days 3 and 7. The junction had 7 bases not matched to a gene; V was cut back by 6 bases and J by 4 bases. CDR1 and CDR2 from the germline V gene are MNHNS and SASEGT. CDR3 size: 15 residues. Turning to this clonotype: Its target is unknown.

The rearrangement links TRBV6-1 to TRBJ2-2; 8 positions match TRBD1. The source of this sequence is a human donor who had recovered from COVID-19. Sequences were obtained from CD4+ T cells from blood, cultured in vitro. CDR3 region: CASRPQGVGTGELFF. The CDR3 DNA is TGTGCCAGCAGACCACAGGGGGTCGGCACCGGGGAGCTGTTTTTT.